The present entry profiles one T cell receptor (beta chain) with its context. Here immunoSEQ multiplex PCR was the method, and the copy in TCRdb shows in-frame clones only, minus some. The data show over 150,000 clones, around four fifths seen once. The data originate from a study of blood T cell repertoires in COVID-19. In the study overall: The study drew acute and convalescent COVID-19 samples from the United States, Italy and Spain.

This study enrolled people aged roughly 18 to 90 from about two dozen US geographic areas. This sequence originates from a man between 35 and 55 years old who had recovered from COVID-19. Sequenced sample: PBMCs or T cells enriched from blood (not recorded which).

CDR3 coding DNA: TGTGCCAGCAGCTTGGCCTTGGGCCACTCCTACGAGCAGTACTTC. Translation gives CASSLALGHSYEQYF. J is TRBJ2-7 and V is TRBV5-5; D is ambiguous. Germline CDR1 and CDR2: SGHKS and YYEKEE (reference sequence). Trimming pared 0 bases from V and 0 bases from J, leaving 10 bases between. The CDR3 is made up of 15 amino acids.